Here is one TCR beta chain with its context. The entry originates in a study of blood T cell repertoires in COVID-19. Looking at the study overall: Material from acute and convalescent COVID-19 was sourced from the United States, Italy and Spain. The cDNA or gDNA used as material had been derived from T cells, B-cell-depleted T cells, or PBMCs.

Original methodology: Amplification of reference gene primers was used by the study to estimate nucleated cell counts. The repertoire was sequenced with immunoSEQ multiplex PCR; TCRdb's copy has only in-frame clones and lacks some. V and J calls and clone size are given by that table; D and trimming were obtained from the DNA. The top ten clones hold about 1.4% of a sample with about 260,000 clones, 87% of them seen once. Germline CDR1 SGHNT, CDR2 YYREEE (reference sequence). There are 17 residues in the CDR3. V shed 4 bases and J 6 bases; nucleotides not matched to a gene: 13. What was sequenced was peripheral blood. The receptor comes from a woman aged 40 to 49 who had recovered from COVID-19. The chain uses TRBV5-4 and TRBJ2-2; 9 bases match TRBD1. CDR3 in amino acids: CASSGDTGGFLSGELFF. CDR3 sequence (DNA): TGTGCCAGCAGCGGGGACACAGGGGGCTTTTTATCCGGGGAGCTGTTTTTT.